A selection of T cell receptor beta chains follows, all from one sample in a study of blood T cell repertoires in COVID-19. Some clones are missing from TCRdb's copy, which holds only in-frame ones; the method was immunoSEQ multiplex PCR. The table has under 140,000 clones, nearly 80% seen once; the top ten hold approximately 16%. Sequenced material: peripheral blood. These receptors were collected from a woman of 80 years or more with active or convalescent COVID-19. The CDR3 runs from the conserved cysteine through the conserved F or W. Fields, in order: D gene, J gene, V gene, clone size, CDR3 DNA, CDR3 protein. D genes are given only for firm matches. For some rows the clone size is stated as once, few or many, or as a class when expanded; others skip it.

>TRBD1|TRBJ2-7|TRBV7-2|NA
TGTGCCAGCAGCTTAGGGACAGGGATGGCCACCGAGCAGTACTTC
CASSLGTGMATEQYF
>TRBD2|TRBJ2-1|TRBV25-1|NA
TGTGCCAGCAGTGAATGGACTAGCGGGAGACAATACAATGAGCAGTTCTTC
CASSEWTSGRQYNEQFF
>TRBD2|TRBJ2-2|TRBV5-6|once
TGTGCCAGCAGCTTGGTGGGAGGGGACACCGGGGAGCTGTTTTTT
CASSLVGGDTGELFF
>NA|TRBJ1-3|TRBV15|NA
TGTGCCACCAGCAGAGATCTAGGGGCTGGAAACACCATATATTTT
CATSRDLGAGNTIYF
>TRBD2|TRBJ2-1|TRBV4-2|NA
TGTGCCAGCAGCCAAGAGCCAGAGCGGGACTGGGCCTACAATGAGCAGTTCTTC
CASSQEPERDWAYNEQFF
>NA|TRBJ2-5|TRBV7-9|NA
TGTGCCAGCAGCTTAGCGGGAGCTGAGACCCAGTACTTC
CASSLAGAETQYF
>NA|TRBJ2-3|TRBV10-3|NA
TGTGCCATCAGGAATGACCGTAGCCGTAGCACAGATACGCAGTATTTT
CAIRNDRSRSTDTQYF
>TRBD1|TRBJ1-2|TRBV5-1|NA
TGCGCCAGCAGCTTAAGACAGGGAGCGGATGGCTACACCTTC
CASSLRQGADGYTF
>NA|TRBJ2-7|TRBV11-1|NA
TGTGCCAGCAGCTCGCTCGGGACCTACGAGCAGTACTTC
CASSSLGTYEQYF
>NA|TRBJ2-7|TRBV6-5|NA
TGTGCCAGCAGTTACTCCCAGGGTGGGGGGGAGCAGTACTTC
CASSYSQGGGEQYF
>NA|TRBJ1-4|TRBV19|few
TGTGCCAGTAGTAGGGGCGGACAGAATGAAAAACTGTTTTTT
CASSRGGQNEKLFF
>NA|TRBJ2-1|TRBV7-8|NA
TGTGCCAGCAGCTTACGGAGGGATGAGCAGTTCTTC
CASSLRRDEQFF
>NA|TRBJ2-3|TRBV11-1|NA
TGTGCCAGCAGCTTATTTCGGGGGTCGGGCACAGATACGCAGTATTTT
CASSLFRGSGTDTQYF
>NA|TRBJ2-7|TRBV21-1|NA
TGTGCCAGCAGCGTCCGAGTACACCTAGTGGCCTACGAGCAGTACTTC
CASSVRVHLVAYEQYF
>TRBD1|TRBJ2-1|TRBV7-3|NA
TGTGCCAGCAGCTTCGACAGGGGGCGGAATGAGCAGTTCTTC
CASSFDRGRNEQFF
>TRBD1|TRBJ1-1|TRBV19|NA
TGTGCCAGTAGTAGACAGGGAGGCTTCACTGAAGCTTTCTTT
CASSRQGGFTEAFF
>TRBD2|TRBJ2-7|TRBV4-3|NA
TGCGCCAGCAGGGTCATAGCGGGAGCCCACGAGCAGTACTTC
CASRVIAGAHEQYF
>TRBD2|TRBJ2-1|TRBV19|NA
TGTGCCAGTAGTATCCTTAGCGGGAGATCCTACAATGAGCAGTTCTTC
CASSILSGRSYNEQFF
>TRBD2|TRBJ2-2|TRBV7-8|NA
TGTGCCAGCAGCTTAGATAGCCTAGCGGGACGGACCGGGGAGCTGTTTTTT
CASSLDSLAGRTGELFF
>NA|TRBJ1-5|TRBV7-8|NA
TGTGCCAGCAGTCCCAACGGGGAGGGTCAGCCCCAGCATTTT
CASSPNGEGQPQHF
>TRBD2|TRBJ2-3|TRBV15|NA
TGTGCCACCAGCAGATCCCGGGGCCTAAGGGGACTAGCTCCCCCAGATACGCAGTATTTT
CATSRSRGLRGLAPPDTQYF
>NA|TRBJ2-2|TRBV29-1|NA
TGCAGCGCCGGAGACAGGACGAACACCGGGGAGCTGTTTTTT
CSAGDRTNTGELFF
>TRBD1|TRBJ1-4|TRBV6-5|NA
TGTGCCAGCAGTTACTTTCCCGGGACAGGGGCGAAACTGTTTTTT
CASSYFPGTGAKLFF
>NA|TRBJ1-2|TRBV7-8|NA
TGTGCCAGCAGCTTAGGCAGTGCAGGGTATAACTATGGCTACACCTTC
CASSLGSAGYNYGYTF
>TRBD2|TRBJ2-2|TRBV6-5|NA
TGTGCCAGCTCACTAGCGGTCGGGAACACCGGGGAGCTGTTTTTT
CASSLAVGNTGELFF
>NA|TRBJ1-2|TRBV4-1|once
TGCGCCAGCAGCCAAGATTGGGGCGGAACTAACTATGGCTACACCTTC
CASSQDWGGTNYGYTF
>TRBD1|TRBJ1-5|TRBV5-8|NA
TGTGCCAGCAGCTTGGGTACAGGGGGCTATTATAGCAATCAGCCCCAGCATTTT
CASSLGTGGYYSNQPQHF
>TRBD1|TRBJ1-2|TRBV12-3/TRBV12-4|NA
TGTGCCAGCAGTTTCAGGGGGAACTATGGCTACACCTTC
CASSFRGNYGYTF